This T cell receptor beta chain was documented in a study of human T cells and chemical hapten exposure (dated by TCRdb to the early 2020s). The study in broad terms: For sensitization, 2% DPC in acetone was applied to an approximately 2 cm by approximately 2 cm area of upper inner arm skin. Throughout the roughly 24-week study period, patients were also given weekly therapeutic DPC doses on the scalp. Patch tests used Finn chambers with 0.01% DPC on the upper back, scored after 6 days by International Contact Dermatitis Research Group standards. Most of the patients in the cohort were female, and the cohort covered alopecia areata with under or over 50% scalp involvement, alopecia totalis and alopecia universalis. Libraries were combined into a pool for sequencing, and differences in TCR yield between samples came mainly from small differences in library volumes within the pool. The study tracked peripheral blood TCR repertoire changes in vivo during primary and secondary sensitization to the hapten diphenylcyclopropenone (DPC) in alopecia patients. Patient blood was sampled pre-sensitization (week 0) and at 2, 6 and about 24 weeks after DPC sensitization. For TCR sequencing, blood came from over 25 alopecia patients at anywhere from one to four time points (pre-sensitization, 2, 6 and 24 weeks). The paper as a whole reports these results and caveats: Repeated subsampling changed both the strength of the expansion versus patch-test correlation and the threshold at which the correlation became significant. Because all patients had alopecia, a presumed autoimmune disease, the immune response of the patients might differ from that of healthy individuals. A positive correlation was found between the number of PT1 expanded TCRs and patch test score, with significance reached at thresholds 8, 16 and 32 but not 4. DPC sensitization did not change how many TCRs were above 1 in 1000 frequency, and no evidence was found of alterations in global repertoire structure. Significantly more large CDR3 similarity clusters were formed by expanded TCRs than by pre-sensitization or healthy control sets, consistent with antigen-driven responses.

Sample time point, as interpreted from the label and publication: patch test 2, 6 weeks after DPC sensitization. What this sample's treatment or condition label stands for: therapeutic diphenylcyclopropenone sensitization with weekly scalp DPC. At each patch-test visit, blood was drawn before the patch test was applied. To be eligible, patients had to be aged 18 to 70, diagnosed with alopecia and judged suitable for DPC therapy, while pregnant patients were excluded. Total RNA was extracted from unfractionated whole blood that had been collected in Tempus Blood RNA tubes. The library was generated by RACE. For sequencing, a NextSeq 500 was employed. During library preparation, unique molecular identifiers were attached to individual cDNA molecules so that TCRs could be counted in a quantitative, reproducible way. From each blood RNA sample, both TCR alpha and TCR beta chains were sequenced. As for the authors' bioinformatics: The median number of TCRs per sample was approximately 93,000, ranging from 23,224 to 690,600. V, J and CDR3 annotation of the TCR reads was carried out using the Decombinator software suite. For the PS versus PT1 abundance plots, all samples were subsampled to the same number of TCRs (28,000). TCRs were defined as expanded if absent before sensitization and observed at least eight times at the 2-week time point. TCRdb trimmed public reads at Q25 via fastp, called clones via MiXCR and kept in-frame beta chains. Every entry covers one CDR3 protein and lists the most common genes and DNA from its rows. The V and J calls were determined by TCRdb, not by the authors. Recorded for this sample are under 100,000 distinct CDR3 sequences; roughly 10% of them occurred a single time. The ten largest clones capture about 2.5% of the sample.

Between the V and J ends, shortened by 4 bases and 1 base respectively, the junction contains 19 bases. Reading from cysteine to phenylalanine, the CDR3 counts 17 amino acids. Only the CDR3 DNA is retained, 51 bases long and in frame from the first base. The germline V gene sets CDR1 to KGHSH and CDR2 to LQKENI. This clonotype was observed a handful of times. The specificity of this receptor is unknown. Within one base of it there is no much larger clone, and no base qualities were kept. Rearrangement joined TRBV18 to TRBJ2-5; there is no confident call for the D gene. Here the sequenced sample was whole blood, taken in connection with sensitization to the hapten diphenylcyclopropenone (DPC). This receptor was identified in a woman between 25 and 40 years old with alopecia areata. Some clones in this sample may be carry-over from other donors' samples. Read as DNA, the sequence is TGTGCCAGCTCACACTTGGCTCGTAGGCCTGTCCAAGAGACCCAGTACTTC. The resulting protein is CASSHLARRPVQETQYF. With all but the CDR3 taken from the reference TRBV18 and TRBJ2-5 genes, the full variable domain is: NAGVMQNPRHLVRRRGQEARLRCSPMKGHSHVYWYRQLPEEGLKFMVYLQKENIIDESGMPKERFSAEFPKEGPSILRIQQVVRGDSAAYFCASSHLARRPVQETQYFGPGTRLLVL.